Listed below are T cell receptor beta chains from one sample, sequenced in a study of blood T cell repertoires in COVID-19. Assay: immunoSEQ multiplex PCR; the TCRdb copy retains only in-frame clones and omits some. The data contain over 75,000 clones, 85% to 90% of them singletons. Sequencing used peripheral blood. These receptors all come from a human donor with active COVID-19. The donor label of this sample is uncertain. Both conserved end residues are part of each CDR3. D genes are given only for firm matches. Clone size is given for some rows only: seen once, a few or many times, or a class if the clone is expanded.

v_call	j_call	clone_size	d_call	cdr3_aa	cdr3_nt
TRBV27	TRBJ2-2	-	-	CASSPVVLVNTGELFF	TGTGCCAGCAGTCCTGTAGTATTGGTGAACACCGGGGAGCTGTTTTTT
TRBV2	TRBJ2-4	-	-	CASSPTLGQPKNIQYF	TGTGCCAGCAGCCCAACGCTGGGGCAGCCCAAAAACATTCAGTACTTC
TRBV18	TRBJ2-6	-	-	CASSPRQAPRANVLTF	TGTGCCAGCTCACCCCGACAGGCCCCCCGGGCCAACGTCCTGACTTTC
TRBV30	TRBJ1-3	-	-	CAWSVTGPSSGNTIYF	TGTGCCTGGAGTGTAACAGGGCCGAGCTCTGGAAACACCATATATTTT
TRBV10-1	TRBJ1-1	-	TRBD1	CASPRQGPCGTEAFF	TGCGCCAGCCCCAGACAGGGACCTTGCGGCACTGAAGCTTTCTTT
TRBV28	TRBJ1-2	-	-	CASLGAGYTF	TGTGCCAGCTTGGGCGCTGGCTACACCTTC
TRBV28	TRBJ1-6	-	-	CASSTDSGNSPLHF	TGTGCCAGCAGTACCGACAGTGGTAATTCACCCCTCCACTTT
TRBV19	TRBJ2-1	-	-	CASSILTGNEQFF	TGTGCCAGTAGTATATTGACAGGCAATGAGCAGTTCTTC
TRBV19	TRBJ1-1	-	-	CASSRRNMNTEAFF	TGTGCCAGTAGCAGAAGAAATATGAACACTGAAGCTTTCTTT
TRBV2	TRBJ1-1	-	-	CAGVDIPNTEAFF	TGTGCCGGGGTGGACATACCGAACACTGAAGCTTTCTTT
TRBV3-1/TRBV3-2	TRBJ2-7	-	TRBD2	CASSLGLAGAYEQYF	TGTGCCAGCAGCTTGGGACTAGCGGGCGCCTACGAGCAGTACTTC
TRBV7-2	TRBJ2-1	-	TRBD2	CASSLILADNEQFF	TGTGCCAGCAGCTTAATCCTAGCGGACAATGAGCAGTTCTTC
TRBV10-3	TRBJ2-1	-	TRBD1	CAINGQGSSYNEQFF	TGTGCCATCAACGGACAGGGAAGTTCCTACAATGAGCAGTTCTTC
TRBV6-5	TRBJ2-5	-	-	CASSWGAGAETQYF	TGTGCCAGCAGCTGGGGTGCGGGGGCAGAGACCCAGTACTTC
TRBV24-1	TRBJ1-4	-	-	CATSDFEEKLFF	TGTGCCACCAGTGATTTTGAGGAAAAACTGTTTTTT
TRBV3-1/TRBV3-2	TRBJ1-6	-	TRBD1	CASRTGFASYSPLHF	TGTGCCTCCCGGACAGGGTTCGCCTCTTATTCACCCCTCCACTTT
TRBV4-3	TRBJ2-7	-	TRBD2	CASSQVPGGNYEQYF	TGCGCCAGCAGCCAAGTTCCGGGGGGGAACTACGAGCAGTACTTC
TRBV5-5	TRBJ1-2	-	-	CASSLGSSGGYTF	TGTGCCAGCAGCTTGGGGTCGTCAGGTGGCTACACCTTC
TRBV5-4	TRBJ1-2	-	TRBD1	CASSFDRGGYGYTF	TGTGCCAGCAGCTTTGACAGGGGCGGGTATGGCTACACCTTC
TRBV5-1	TRBJ2-7	-	-	CASRWDINYEQYF	TGCGCCAGCAGGTGGGACATAAACTACGAGCAGTACTTC
TRBV4-2	TRBJ2-7	once	-	CASSQERGSLYEQYF	TGTGCCAGCAGCCAAGAAAGGGGTAGCCTCTACGAGCAGTACTTC
TRBV6-5	TRBJ1-1	once	TRBD1	CASRTGTGGGTAFF	TGTGCCAGCAGAACAGGGACAGGGGGAGGGACGGCTTTCTTT
TRBV14	TRBJ1-6	once	-	CASSQDIGNSPLHF	TGTGCCAGCAGCCAAGACATCGGTAATTCACCCCTCCACTTT
TRBV21-1	TRBJ2-7	-	-	CASSKDRTGSTYEQYF	TGTGCCAGCAGCAAAGATCGGACAGGGTCCACCTACGAGCAGTACTTC
TRBV6-4	TRBJ2-3	-	TRBD2	CASSILAGSTDTQYF	TGTGCCAGCAGCATACTAGCGGGGAGCACAGATACGCAGTATTTT
TRBV4-3	TRBJ1-2	-	TRBD1	CASSQWDRGSGYTF	TGCGCCAGCAGCCAATGGGACAGGGGTAGTGGCTACACCTTC
TRBV6-1	TRBJ1-1	-	-	CASSEDWFEAFF	TGTGCCAGCAGTGAAGACTGGTTTGAAGCTTTCTTT
TRBV5-8	TRBJ2-7	-	TRBD1	CASSIRQGAYEQYF	TGTGCCAGCAGCATCCGACAGGGGGCCTACGAGCAGTACTTC
TRBV28	TRBJ2-3	-	-	CASSLIYDGGGSTDTQYF	TGTGCCAGCAGTCTAATCTACGACGGCGGCGGAAGCACAGATACGCAGTATTTT
TRBV5-1	TRBJ2-3	-	TRBD1	CASSLQGADTQYF	TGCGCCAGCAGCTTGCAGGGGGCAGATACGCAGTATTTT
TRBV19	TRBJ1-2	-	-	CASGASGYTF	TGTGCCAGTGGGGCCTCGGGCTACACCTTC
TRBV18	TRBJ2-3	-	TRBD1	CASSPRQGARTDTQYF	TGTGCCAGCTCACCACGGCAGGGGGCGCGAACAGATACGCAGTATTTT
TRBV13	TRBJ1-2	-	TRBD1	CASSLRDRPGYTF	TGTGCCAGCAGCTTAAGGGACAGGCCCGGCTACACCTTC
TRBV21-1	TRBJ2-2	-	-	CASSKRSGSRGTGELFF	TGTGCCAGCAGCAAACGTTCGGGCAGTCGAGGGACCGGGGAGCTGTTTTTT
TRBV7-2	TRBJ2-3	-	TRBD2	CASSALGTSGGPMGDTQYF	TGTGCCAGCAGCGCCCTGGGGACTAGCGGGGGCCCAATGGGAGATACGCAGTATTTT
TRBV30	TRBJ2-1	-	TRBD2	CAWSVGAGGNDEQFF	TGTGCCTGGAGTGTAGGGGCGGGGGGCAACGATGAGCAGTTCTTC
TRBV12-3/TRBV12-4	TRBJ2-7	-	-	CASSWTEVEQYF	TGTGCCAGCAGTTGGACAGAGGTCGAGCAGTACTTC
TRBV7-2	TRBJ2-5	-	-	CASSPRIRPGAETQYF	TGTGCCAGCAGCCCCCGGATCCGACCAGGTGCGGAGACCCAGTACTTC
TRBV28	TRBJ2-7	-	TRBD1	CASRGQGSSYEQYF	TGTGCCAGCAGAGGACAGGGATCCTCCTACGAGCAGTACTTC
TRBV3-1/TRBV3-2	TRBJ1-3	once	TRBD1	CASSLGQGAGNTIYF	TGTGCCAGCAGCCTCGGACAGGGGGCAGGAAACACCATATATTTT
TRBV7-8	TRBJ1-2	-	-	CASSFGGPDGYTF	TGTGCCAGCAGCTTCGGGGGGCCGGATGGCTACACCTTC
TRBV27	TRBJ2-7	-	-	CASSSPGLREYF	TGTGCCAGCAGTTCCCCGGGTCTCCGAGAGTACTTC
TRBV27	TRBJ2-7	few	TRBD1	CASSIRQGNYEQYF	TGTGCCAGCAGTATTAGACAGGGGAATTACGAGCAGTACTTC
TRBV2	TRBJ2-7	-	-	CAIKGDSYEQYF	TGTGCCATCAAGGGAGACTCCTACGAGCAGTACTTC
TRBV6-6	TRBJ2-1	-	-	CASSYQDILAYNEQFF	TGTGCCAGCAGTTACCAGGACATTCTAGCCTACAATGAGCAGTTCTTC
TRBV19	TRBJ2-3	-	-	CASSTGGGGGNTQYF	TGTGCCAGTAGCACAGGGGGGGGCGGGGGAAATACGCAGTATTTT
TRBV5-4	TRBJ2-7	-	TRBD2	CASSFSGGSDRYF	TGTGCCAGCAGCTTCAGCGGGGGGTCAGATCGGTACTTC
TRBV6-2/TRBV6-3	TRBJ1-3	-	TRBD1	CASSYSQRGRVRNTIYF	TGTGCCAGCAGTTACTCCCAAAGGGGGCGCGTGAGAAACACCATATATTTT
TRBV6-5	TRBJ1-6	-	-	CASRITGRANSPLHF	TGTGCCAGCAGGATTACAGGGAGGGCTAATTCACCCCTCCACTTT
TRBV19	TRBJ1-1	-	-	CASQDLPFEAFF	TGTGCCAGTCAGGATCTTCCCTTTGAAGCTTTCTTT
TRBV4-1	TRBJ1-6	-	-	CASSHGTDGSPLHF	TGCGCCAGCAGCCATGGAACAGACGGCTCACCCCTCCACTTT
TRBV7-9	TRBJ1-5	-	-	CASSPIGGNQPQHF	TGTGCCAGCAGCCCGATAGGGGGCAATCAGCCCCAGCATTTT
TRBV7-7	TRBJ1-1	-	-	CASSLGRNTEAFF	TGTGCCAGCAGCTTAGGGAGGAACACTGAAGCTTTCTTT
TRBV7-2	TRBJ1-6	-	TRBD1	CASSLGDRVLSPLHF	TGTGCCAGCAGCTTAGGCGACAGGGTTCTATCTCCCCTCCACTTT